Below, 8 T cell receptor beta chains from the same sample are listed, as sequenced in a study of cytomegalovirus exposure and HLA in healthy donors. With 60 Vbeta and 13 Jbeta primers, the PCR was carried out. Using immunoSEQ multiplex PCR, the repertoire was profiled, and TCRdb retains in-frame clones only, with some absent. This table holds approximately 140,000 clones, approximately 70% found once. Source material: PBMCs. The receptors shown here come from a woman aged 40 to 50 in good health and CMV-seronegative.

This clone has a handful of counts. This rearrangement joins TRBV29-1 to TRBJ2-1; 15 positions agree with TRBD2. This CDR3 region has 14 residues. V shed 4 bases and J 10 bases; nucleotides not matched to a gene: 5. Germline V gives CDR1 SQVTM, CDR2 ANQGSEA. The DNA of the CDR3 is TGCAGCGTTGGGACTAGCGGGGGGGCCACCGAGCAGTTCTTC. Amino acids: CSVGTSGGATEQFF.

This clone is a singleton in its sample. This chain links TRBV27 with TRBJ2-3; TRBD2 aligns across 14 bases. The J segment lost 4 bases and the V segment lost 6 bases, leaving 6 bases of the junction unmatched. CDR3 size: 16 residues. Germline V lookup: CDR1 MNHEY, CDR2 SMNVEV (reference sequence). DNA of the CDR3: TGTGCCAGCAGAACGAGGACTAGCGGGGGGCCAGATACGCAGTATTTT. This translates into CASRTRTSGGPDTQYF.

CDR3 DNA sequence: TGTGCCAGCAGCCCGGGAGTATATGAGCAGTTCTTC. This gives the protein CASSPGVYEQFF. The genes are TRBV2 and TRBJ2-1; D is possibly TRBD2 (6 bases). The V end lost 6 bases, the J end lost 8 bases, and 11 bases lay between the germline ends. The CDR3 has 12 residues. Germline CDR1 is SNHLY and CDR2 is FYNNEI.

For this clone: One junction end does not reproduce the germline sequence, and a read error may be involved. This specimen includes other DNA sequences encoding the same CDR3. The rearrangement joins TRBV13 to TRBJ1-4; unclear D gene. Germline CDR1 PRHDT, CDR2 FYEKMQ (reference sequence). The CDR3 loop spans 15 amino acids. CDR3 amino acids: CASSLRISRGEKLFF. The CDR3 nucleotides are TGCGCCAGCAGCTTAAGAATTTCCCGGGGTGAAAAACTGTTTTTT.

This chain joins TRBV27 and TRBJ2-7; D may be TRBD1 (5 bases). This CDR3 region has 15 residues. With 5 bases removed from V and 2 bases from J, the gap between germline ends came to 16 bases. Germline V gene sequence: CDR1 MNHEY, CDR2 SMNVEV (reference sequence). The CDR3 nucleotides read TGTGCCAGCAGTCCAGTCACCGACAGCCCCTACGAGCAGTACTTC. Amino acids: CASSPVTDSPYEQYF.

J is TRBJ2-7 and V is TRBV28; D unresolved. Trimming took 2 bases from V and 7 from J, leaving 9 bases between them. The CDR3 length is 12 residues. CDR1 and CDR2 from the germline V gene are MDHEN and SYDVKM. The CDR3 loop reads CASSLRGGEQYV. DNA of the CDR3: TGTGCCAGCAGTTTACGTGGCGGAGAGCAGTACGTC.

The sample holds one count of this clone. The chain has TRBV11-2 and TRBJ2-1, with TRBD2 matching over 9 bases. CDR3 length equals 15 residues. CDR1 is SGHAT, CDR2 FQNNGV, per germline. Trimming removed 7 bases from V and 8 bases from J; junction bases left unmatched: 12. For the CDR3, the DNA is TGTGCCAGCACCGATCTGACTAGCGGTGCTGATGAGCAGTTCTTC. Translated, it gives CASTDLTSGADEQFF.

The V gene is TRBV4-1, the J gene TRBJ2-1; perhaps TRBD2 as D (5 bases). Trimming stripped 1 base from V and 3 bases from J, with 13 bases between. This CDR3 is 16 amino acids long. Germline V CDR1 and CDR2: MGHRA, YSYEKL. CDR3 sequence: CASSQVGSGGYNEQFF. The CDR3 DNA sequence: TGCGCCAGCAGCCAAGTTGGGAGCGGAGGCTACAATGAGCAGTTCTTC.